This is a list of T cell receptor beta chains from one sample in a study of T-cell reconstitution after alpha-beta-depleted transplantation in children. TCRdb recomputed calls from the PCR reads with MiXCR, one row per CDR3 protein. Of 200,000 to 250,000 distinct CDR3 sequences listed, about a tenth are singletons. This material consisted of PBMCs, taken before TCRalphabeta/CD19-depleted stem cell transplant. The origin of the receptors is a child less than two years old with acute myeloid leukemia, due to receive a stem cell transplant. Both conserved end residues are part of each CDR3. A D gene is named only where the DNA matches it firmly. A row's size may be missing; if present it is once, few, many or a size class.

abundance	j_gene	v_gene	d_gene	CDR3nt	CDR3aa
few	TRBJ1-4	TRBV5-5	TRBD1	TGTGCCAGCAGTGGGACAGGGGGCGAGTATGAAAAACTGTTTTTT	CASSGTGGEYEKLFF
many	TRBJ2-3	TRBV4-1	TRBD2	TGCGCCAGCAGCCAAGGACTAGCGGGAGTAATAGATACGCAGTATTTT	CASSQGLAGVIDTQYF
-	TRBJ2-3	TRBV2	-	TGTGCCAGCAGGCCCCTCGGGGAAGGGACAGATACGCAGTATTTT	CASRPLGEGTDTQYF
many	TRBJ2-7	TRBV5-1	-	TGCGCCAGCAGCTTGTCCCTCGGGGGTATAACCTACGAGCAGTACTTC	CASSLSLGGITYEQYF
many	TRBJ2-7	TRBV20-1	-	TGCAGTGCTAGAGGTATATCGACCGGTGGCAGCGAGCAGTACTTC	CSARGISTGGSEQYF
few	TRBJ1-5	TRBV12-3/TRBV12-4	-	TGTGCCAGCAGTTTAAACAGGGAACTAAATCAGCCCCAGCATTTT	CASSLNRELNQPQHF
few	TRBJ1-1	TRBV30	-	TGTGCCTGGAGTGCCGGGACCACAGTAGCTTTCTTT	CAWSAGTTVAFF
few	TRBJ2-5	TRBV20-1	TRBD1	TGCAGTGCTCCCCCAGGGGGCAAAGAGACCCAGTACTTC	CSAPPGGKETQYF
many	TRBJ1-2	TRBV11-2	TRBD1	TGTGCCAGCAGCCCGGGACAGGACTATGGCTACACCTTC	CASSPGQDYGYTF
many	TRBJ2-2	TRBV2	-	TGTGCCAGCAGTCTAGACTACACCGGGGAGCTGTTTTTT	CASSLDYTGELFF
-	TRBJ2-1	TRBV7-2	-	TGTGCCAGCAGCCCCGAGCGCGCGAACAATGAGCAGTTCTTC	CASSPERANNEQFF
many	TRBJ2-5	TRBV12-3/TRBV12-4	-	TGTGCCAGCAGTTTAGAACGCGGTGGGGGTGTATTGGAGACCCAGTACTTC	CASSLERGGGVLETQYF
many	TRBJ2-5	TRBV7-2	TRBD2	TGTGCCAGCAGCCTACTAGCGGGGGGGCGAGAGACCCAGTACTTC	CASSLLAGGRETQYF
many	TRBJ1-3	TRBV5-1	-	TGCGCCAGCAGCTTGGTGGCGGACGCTGGAAACACCATATATTTT	CASSLVADAGNTIYF
many	TRBJ2-2	TRBV3-1	-	TGTGCCAGCAGCCGACCGGGTCTCACCACCGGGGAGCTGTTTTTT	CASSRPGLTTGELFF
many	TRBJ2-1	TRBV7-2	-	TGTGCCAGCACCTTAAGCTTAGTATCCTACAATGAGCAGTTCTTC	CASTLSLVSYNEQFF
many	TRBJ2-7	TRBV27	TRBD1	TGTGCCAGCAGATCTTACGGGGACAGCCGCGAGCAGTACTTC	CASRSYGDSREQYF
many	TRBJ2-7	TRBV7-8	TRBD1	TGTGCCAGCAGGCTATTTGGGACAGTCTCCTACGAGCAGTACTTC	CASRLFGTVSYEQYF
many	TRBJ2-1	TRBV7-2	-	TGTGCCAGCAGCTTAGTAGACCCGTACAATGAGCAGTTCTTC	CASSLVDPYNEQFF
many	TRBJ2-7	TRBV7-2	-	TGTGCCAGCAGCCAATCTAGGAACTCCTACGAGCAGTACTTC	CASSQSRNSYEQYF
many	TRBJ2-5	TRBV9	TRBD2	TGTGCCAGCAGCCGGGGAGGGGAGACCCAGTACTTC	CASSRGGETQYF
many	TRBJ1-3	TRBV5-4	-	TGTGCCAGCAGTTTAGGACCGCCTAGCTCTGGAAACACCATATATTTT	CASSLGPPSSGNTIYF
few	TRBJ2-7	TRBV10-3	-	TGTGCCATCAGTGAGTCGAGACAGATCATCTACGAGCAGTACTTC	CAISESRQIIYEQYF
many	TRBJ1-5	TRBV28	-	TGTGCCAGCCTCAGACAGCACAATCAGCCCCAGCATTTT	CASLRQHNQPQHF
-	TRBJ2-7	TRBV5-8	-	TGTGCCAGCAGCTTGCAACCCTACGAGCAGTACTTC	CASSLQPYEQYF
many	TRBJ2-5	TRBV5-1	-	TGCGCCAGCAGCTTCAACGCGGGGCAAGAGACCCAGTACTTC	CASSFNAGQETQYF
many	TRBJ2-4	TRBV7-9	-	TGTGCCAGCGGCCTGCGGACAGTCGAAAACATTCAGTACTTC	CASGLRTVENIQYF
few	TRBJ1-2	TRBV28	TRBD1	TGTGCCAGCAGTTTGGCGGGACAGTCCTGGGGTGGCTACACCTTC	CASSLAGQSWGGYTF
many	TRBJ1-5	TRBV19	-	TGTGCCGTTTCACAGGTTCATAGCAATCAGCCCCAGCATTTT	CAVSQVHSNQPQHF
many	TRBJ2-1	TRBV24-1	TRBD2	TGTGCCACCAGTGACCATAGCGGGACCTACAATGAGCAGTTCTTC	CATSDHSGTYNEQFF
many	TRBJ2-7	TRBV11-2	TRBD2	TGTGCCAGCAGCTTATTCGGAGGCGGCGGGAGGGGGTACGAGCAGTACTTC	CASSLFGGGGRGYEQYF
-	TRBJ2-5	TRBV18	-	TGTGCCAGCTCACCACTGGTCTCGACAGTACAAGAGACCCAGTACTTC	CASSPLVSTVQETQYF
many	TRBJ2-3	TRBV5-1	-	TGCGCCAGCAGCTTGGAGGTACGCACAGATACGCAGTATTTT	CASSLEVRTDTQYF
many	TRBJ2-2	TRBV10-3	-	TGTGCCATCAGTGAGCGGACAGGGAGGGTGAACACCGGGGAGCTGTTTTTT	CAISERTGRVNTGELFF
many	TRBJ2-5	TRBV10-3	TRBD2	TGTGCCATCAGTGATAGTCTAGCGGGAGTCATGAGGGGAGAGACCCAGTACTTC	CAISDSLAGVMRGETQYF
-	TRBJ2-7	TRBV19	TRBD2	TGTGCCAGTAGTACCGCCGGACTAGCTCGGACCTACGAGCAGTACTTC	CASSTAGLARTYEQYF
many	TRBJ2-5	TRBV5-1	-	TGCGCCAGCAGCTTGGGGGCAACAGGGATGCAAGAGACCCAGTACTTC	CASSLGATGMQETQYF
-	TRBJ2-7	TRBV6-2/TRBV6-3	TRBD1	TGTGCCAGCAGCCAAAATCCGGGACAGTCCTACGAGCAGTACTTC	CASSQNPGQSYEQYF
many	TRBJ1-2	TRBV18	-	TGTGCCAGCTCACCGACAGTGGACCACTATGGCTACACCTTC	CASSPTVDHYGYTF
-	TRBJ1-2	TRBV28	-	TGTGCCAGCAGTCAACCCCCCTGGACCGTTCCTAACTATGGCTACACCTTC	CASSQPPWTVPNYGYTF
-	TRBJ1-1	TRBV19	-	TGTGCCAGTAGTATTCTGAACACTGAAGCTTTCTTT	CASSILNTEAFF
many	TRBJ2-3	TRBV25-1	TRBD1	TGTGCCAGCACCCCGCTCGGACAGGGCCTAGGCACAGATACGCAGTATTTT	CASTPLGQGLGTDTQYF
many	TRBJ1-4	TRBV28	-	TGTGCCAGCAGGGACAGAGGGTCGGGTGAAAAACTGTTTTTT	CASRDRGSGEKLFF
many	TRBJ1-6	TRBV28	-	TGTGCCAGCACCCCCGGGGGAGGGTTTAATTCACCCCTCCACTTT	CASTPGGGFNSPLHF
-	TRBJ1-2	TRBV6-1	-	TGTGCCAGCGGTGAGCCACCATTCCCGCACTATGGCTACACCTTC	CASGEPPFPHYGYTF
-	TRBJ1-1	TRBV10-1	-	TGCGCCAGCCCTACAGGAGAAGGGGCAGAAGCTTTCTTT	CASPTGEGAEAFF
many	TRBJ2-2	TRBV12-3/TRBV12-4	TRBD1	TGTGCCAGCAGTTTAGCGCGAGGACAGGGGGGAAGCGGGGAGCTGTTTTTT	CASSLARGQGGSGELFF
many	TRBJ2-3	TRBV24-1	-	TGTGCCACCACCAGCTCGGTGGGAACGCAGTATTTT	CATTSSVGTQYF
many	TRBJ1-5	TRBV28	TRBD1	TGTGCCAGCACCTTTTTGACAGGGACCAATCAGCCCCAGCATTTT	CASTFLTGTNQPQHF
-	TRBJ2-7	TRBV5-1	-	TGCGCCAGCAGCATACAGGGACCCGGGGAGCAGTACTTC	CASSIQGPGEQYF
-	TRBJ1-1	TRBV7-9	-	TGTGCCAGCATCTATCCGGAGGAAGCTTTCTTT	CASIYPEEAFF
many	TRBJ2-7	TRBV12-3/TRBV12-4	TRBD1	TGTGCCAGCAGCTCTGGGACAGACTACGAGCAGTACTTC	CASSSGTDYEQYF
many	TRBJ2-3	TRBV20-1	-	TGCAGCCCGGGCGGTGGCACAGATACGCAGTATTTT	CSPGGGTDTQYF
many	TRBJ2-3	TRBV12-3/TRBV12-4	-	TGTGCCAGCAAATTTAGCACAGATACGCAGTATTTT	CASKFSTDTQYF
-	TRBJ1-5	TRBV7-2	-	TGTGCCAGCAGCTTAGATGGGGGGGGCGGTCAGCCCCAGCATTTT	CASSLDGGGGQPQHF